Below are 5 T cell receptor beta chains sequenced from a single sample in a study of T cells in Graves' hyperthyroidism and ophthalmopathy. Template material for amplifying TCR beta CDR3 regions consisted of RNA transcripts. A first-round RT-PCR of the TCR CDR3 used the HTBI primer set. TCRdb recomputed calls from the multiplex PCR reads with MiXCR, one row per CDR3 protein. The sample lists hundreds of thousands of distinct CDR3 sequences, less than 15% occurring once. Sequenced: blood. The receptors originated from a woman aged 18 to 35 with Graves' hyperthyroidism.

This clonotype was seen at least ten times. This sequence joins TRBV14 and TRBJ2-7; D gene unclear. The CDR3 extends over 14 amino acids. CDR1 SGHDN and CDR2 FVKESK come from the germline V gene. V was trimmed by 3 bases and J by 3 bases, leaving 12 bases between them. The CDR3 loop is CASSQGRRSYEQYF. The DNA for the CDR3 is TGTGCCAGCAGCCAGGGTAGGCGAAGCTACGAGCAGTACTTC.

This clonotype appeared many times. The chain has TRBV12-3 or TRBV12-4 and TRBJ2-1; 13 bases are a match to TRBD2. The CDR3 has 16 amino acids. The V and J ends lost 4 bases and 4 bases, in that order; junction bases with no gene match: 4. In DNA, the CDR3 is TGTGCCAGCAGTTCCAAGACTAGCGGGGGGTACAATGAGCAGTTCTTC. It encodes CASSSKTSGGYNEQFF.

Note on this clonotype: An end of the junction does not agree with germline; a read error may underlie this. V usage is TRBV13 and J usage is TRBJ2-1; 14 nucleotides match TRBD2. Germline V gene sequence: CDR1 PRHDT, CDR2 FYEKMQ (reference sequence). This CDR3 comprises 18 residues. The CDR3 DNA sequence: TGTGCCAGCAGCTGGGGACTAGCGGGAGAAGGGGCATACAATGGGCAGTTCTTC. The encoded protein is CASSWGLAGEGAYNGQFF.

This clonotype was observed at least ten times. CDR3 protein: CASSLVGHGYTF. The CDR3 DNA sequence: TGTGCCAGCAGTTTAGTTGGGCATGGCTACACCTTC. The rearrangement links TRBV12-3 or TRBV12-4 to TRBJ1-2, with no clear D. The CDR3 length is 12 residues. V dropped 1 base and J dropped 6 bases, with 6 bases sitting between them.

This clonotype came up many times. The chain recombines TRBV12-3 or TRBV12-4 with TRBJ1-6; 12 positions match TRBD1. The CDR3 sequence is 19 residues long. V dropped 6 bases and J dropped 1; count of bases not matched to a gene: 10. The CDR3 sequence is CASSSNRDRGRSYNSPLHF. For the CDR3, the DNA is TGTGCCAGCAGCAGTAACCGGGACAGGGGGCGATCCTATAATTCACCCCTCCACTTT.